This T cell receptor (beta chain) appears in the sequencing data of a study of a mutant IDH1 vaccine in newly diagnosed glioma. Whole-study context: Initiation of the vaccine course occurred 4-6 weeks after radiotherapy alone, or alongside temozolomide cycles. Treated patients, around 60% male and around 40% female, averaged about 40 years of age. Most patients had received both radiotherapy and temozolomide, the prior options being radiotherapy, temozolomide, or both.

Study-level findings and limits: Top peripheral T cell clonotype shifts appeared unrelated to pseudoprogression.

Comment on this clone: The antigen remains unidentified.

Assay used: immunoSEQ multiplex PCR; TCRdb lists only in-frame clones, some missing. The table lists approximately 44,000 clones, 91% of them singletons, with around 4% in the top ten. The CDR3 is 11 amino acids. V was clipped by 2 bases and J by 6 bases, with 4 bases between them. Per germline, CDR1 ENHRY and CDR2 SYGVKD. This sample's time point: week 23, last vaccination. One vaccine dose held 300 ug of mutant IDH1 20-mer peptide and came with topical imiquimod. The rearrangement uses TRBV10-3 and TRBJ1-2; D is unresolved. Source: PBMCs, taken from a glioma patient whose treatment included an IDH1 peptide vaccine. This clonotype originated in a man aged 45-65 years with glioma. CDR3 region: CAISESDGYTF. The CDR3 coding sequence is TGTGCCATCAGTGAGAGCGATGGCTACACCTTC.